This T cell receptor beta chain was captured in a study of blood T cell repertoires in COVID-19. In the study overall: Acute and convalescent COVID-19 specimens originated in the United States, Italy and Spain. The cDNA or gDNA used as material had been derived from T cells, B-cell-depleted T cells, or PBMCs.

In germline, CDR1 is SEHNR, CDR2 FQNEAQ (reference sequence). The CDR3 covers 11 residues. Trimming removed 3 bases at V and 8 bases at J, with 7 bases between. Patients of the Seattle cohort, enrolled during active infection, were followed longitudinally. In the source study's methods: Estimated nucleated cell counts came from reference gene primer amplification. The protocol was immunoSEQ multiplex PCR, while the TCRdb copy is restricted to in-frame clones and leaves out a portion. That table furnishes V, J and clone size, whereas the DNA furnished D and trimming. This sample has some 290,000 clones, with about nine tenths found just once.

The sequenced sample was peripheral blood. This receptor was taken from a woman aged 25 to 45 with COVID-19, enrolled during active disease. The V gene is TRBV7-9, the J gene TRBJ1-2; D is undetermined. In DNA form, the CDR3 reads TGTGCCAGCAGCTTCGAGGGAGGCTACACCTTC. Amino acid sequence: CASSFEGGYTF.